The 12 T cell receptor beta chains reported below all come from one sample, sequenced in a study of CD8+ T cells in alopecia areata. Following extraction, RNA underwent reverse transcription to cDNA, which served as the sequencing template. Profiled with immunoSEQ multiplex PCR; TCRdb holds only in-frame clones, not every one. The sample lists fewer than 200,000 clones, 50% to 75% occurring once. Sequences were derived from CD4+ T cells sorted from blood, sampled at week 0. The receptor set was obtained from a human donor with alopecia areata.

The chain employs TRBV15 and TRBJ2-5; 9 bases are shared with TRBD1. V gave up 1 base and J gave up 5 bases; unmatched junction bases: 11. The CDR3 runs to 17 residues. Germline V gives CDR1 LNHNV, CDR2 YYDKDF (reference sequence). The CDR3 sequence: CATSRGSGTGIGETQYF. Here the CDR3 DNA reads TGTGCCACCAGCAGAGGTTCCGGGACAGGGATCGGTGAGACCCAGTACTTC.

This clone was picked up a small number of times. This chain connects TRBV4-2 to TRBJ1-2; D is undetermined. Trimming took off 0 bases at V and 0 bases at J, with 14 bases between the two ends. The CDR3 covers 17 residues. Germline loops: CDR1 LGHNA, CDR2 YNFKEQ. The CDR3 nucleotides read TGTGCCAGCAGCCAAGATCGGGCGGTCCGGGCTAACTATGGCTACACCTTC. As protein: CASSQDRAVRANYGYTF.

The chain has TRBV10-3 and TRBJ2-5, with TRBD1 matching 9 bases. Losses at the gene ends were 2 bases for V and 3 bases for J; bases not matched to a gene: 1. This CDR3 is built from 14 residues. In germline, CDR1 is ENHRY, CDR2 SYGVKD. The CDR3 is CAISETGGEETQYF. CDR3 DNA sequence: TGTGCCATCAGTGAGACAGGGGGCGAAGAGACCCAGTACTTC.

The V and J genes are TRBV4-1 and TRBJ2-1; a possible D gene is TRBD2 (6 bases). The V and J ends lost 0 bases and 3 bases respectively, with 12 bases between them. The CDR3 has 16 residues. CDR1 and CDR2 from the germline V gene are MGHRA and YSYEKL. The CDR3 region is CASSQEFGLIYNEQFF. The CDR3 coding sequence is TGCGCCAGCAGCCAAGAGTTCGGACTAATCTACAATGAGCAGTTCTTC.

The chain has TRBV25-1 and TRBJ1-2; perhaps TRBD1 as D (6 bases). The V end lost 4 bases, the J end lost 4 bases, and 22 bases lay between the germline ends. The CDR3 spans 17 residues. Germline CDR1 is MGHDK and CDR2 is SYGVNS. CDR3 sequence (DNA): TGTGCCAGCAGTGCTTCCCCAAGGGACATGATATCCTATGGCTACACCTTC. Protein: CASSASPRDMISYGYTF.

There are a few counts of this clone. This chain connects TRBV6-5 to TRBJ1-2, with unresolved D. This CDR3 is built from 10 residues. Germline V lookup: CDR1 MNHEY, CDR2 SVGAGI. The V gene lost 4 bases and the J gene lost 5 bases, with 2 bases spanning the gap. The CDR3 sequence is CASSFYGYTF. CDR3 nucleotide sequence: TGTGCCAGCAGTTTTTATGGCTACACCTTC.

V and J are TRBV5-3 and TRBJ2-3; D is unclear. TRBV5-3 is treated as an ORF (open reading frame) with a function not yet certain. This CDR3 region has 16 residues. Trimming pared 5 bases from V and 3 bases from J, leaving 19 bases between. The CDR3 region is CARSYRSQNATDTQYF. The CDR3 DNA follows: TGTGCCAGAAGTTATCGGTCGCAAAACGCAACAGATACGCAGTATTTT.

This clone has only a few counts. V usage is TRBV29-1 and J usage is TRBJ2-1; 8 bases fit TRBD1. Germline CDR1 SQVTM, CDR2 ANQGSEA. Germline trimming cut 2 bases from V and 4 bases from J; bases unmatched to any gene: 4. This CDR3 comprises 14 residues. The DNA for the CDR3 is TGCAGCGTTGAATGGTGGGACAGGTACAATGAGCAGTTCTTC. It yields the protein CSVEWWDRYNEQFF.

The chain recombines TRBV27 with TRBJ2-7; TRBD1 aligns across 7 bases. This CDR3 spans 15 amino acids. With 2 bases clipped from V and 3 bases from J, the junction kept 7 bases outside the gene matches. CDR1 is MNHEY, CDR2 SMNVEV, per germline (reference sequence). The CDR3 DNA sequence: TGTGCCAGCAGTTTAGAGGGGGCGAGTTTCTACGAGCAGTACTTC. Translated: CASSLEGASFYEQYF.

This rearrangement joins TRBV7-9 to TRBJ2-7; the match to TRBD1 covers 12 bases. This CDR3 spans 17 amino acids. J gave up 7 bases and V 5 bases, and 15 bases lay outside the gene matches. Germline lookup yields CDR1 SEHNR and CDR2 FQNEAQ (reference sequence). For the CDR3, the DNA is TGTGCCAGCAGCCCCCCGTCCACCGGGACAGGGGGCGGGGAGCAGTACTTC. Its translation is CASSPPSTGTGGGEQYF.

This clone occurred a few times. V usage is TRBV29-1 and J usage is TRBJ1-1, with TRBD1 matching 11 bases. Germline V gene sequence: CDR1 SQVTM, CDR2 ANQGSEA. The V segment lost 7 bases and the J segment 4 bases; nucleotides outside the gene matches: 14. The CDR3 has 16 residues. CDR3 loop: CSAADRLGQGVTEAFF. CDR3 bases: TGCAGCGCCGCAGATCGGTTGGGACAGGGGGTCACTGAAGCTTTCTTT.

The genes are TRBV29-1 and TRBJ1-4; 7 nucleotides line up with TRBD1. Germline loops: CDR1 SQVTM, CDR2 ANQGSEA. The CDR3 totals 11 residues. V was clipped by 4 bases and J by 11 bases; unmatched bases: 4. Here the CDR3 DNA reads TGCAGCGTTGCCGGACAGGAGAAACTGTTTTTT. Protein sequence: CSVAGQEKLFF.